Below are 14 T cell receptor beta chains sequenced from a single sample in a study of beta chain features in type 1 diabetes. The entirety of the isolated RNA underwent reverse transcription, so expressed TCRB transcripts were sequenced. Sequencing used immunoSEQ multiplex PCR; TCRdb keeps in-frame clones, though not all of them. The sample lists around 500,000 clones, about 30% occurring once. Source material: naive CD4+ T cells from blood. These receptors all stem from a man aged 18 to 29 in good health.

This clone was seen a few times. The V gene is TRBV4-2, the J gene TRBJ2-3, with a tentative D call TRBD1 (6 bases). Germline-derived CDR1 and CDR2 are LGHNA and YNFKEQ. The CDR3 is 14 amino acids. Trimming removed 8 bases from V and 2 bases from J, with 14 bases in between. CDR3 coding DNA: TGTGCCAGCCTAGGAAGGGGGTCCACAGATACGCAGTATTTT. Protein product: CASLGRGSTDTQYF.

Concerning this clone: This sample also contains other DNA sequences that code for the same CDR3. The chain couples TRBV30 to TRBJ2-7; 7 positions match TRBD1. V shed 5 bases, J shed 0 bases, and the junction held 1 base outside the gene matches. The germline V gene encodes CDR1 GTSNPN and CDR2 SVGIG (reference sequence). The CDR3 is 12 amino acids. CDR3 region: CAWGQASYEQYF. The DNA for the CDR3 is TGTGCCTGGGGACAGGCCTCCTACGAGCAGTACTTC.

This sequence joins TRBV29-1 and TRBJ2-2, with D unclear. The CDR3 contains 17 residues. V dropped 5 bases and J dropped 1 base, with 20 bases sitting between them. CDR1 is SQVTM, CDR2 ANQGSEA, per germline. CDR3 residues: CSVRNRVSIENTGELFF. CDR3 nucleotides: TGCAGCGTTCGTAATAGGGTCAGTATAGAGAACACCGGGGAGCTGTTTTTT.

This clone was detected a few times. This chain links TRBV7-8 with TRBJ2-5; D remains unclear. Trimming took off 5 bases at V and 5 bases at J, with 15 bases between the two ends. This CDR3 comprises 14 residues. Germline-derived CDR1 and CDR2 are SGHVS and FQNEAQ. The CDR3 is CASSPGIGQETQYF. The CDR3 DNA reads TGTGCCAGCAGCCCGGGTATCGGGCAGGAGACCCAGTACTTC.

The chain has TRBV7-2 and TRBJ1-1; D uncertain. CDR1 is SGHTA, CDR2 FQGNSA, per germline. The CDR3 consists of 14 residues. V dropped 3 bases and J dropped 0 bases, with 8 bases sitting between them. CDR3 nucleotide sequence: TGTGCCAGCAGCTTGGCCATGCTGAACACTGAAGCTTTCTTT. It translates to CASSLAMLNTEAFF. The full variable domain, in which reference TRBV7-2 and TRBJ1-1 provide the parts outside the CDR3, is GAGVSQSPSNKVTEKGKDVELRCDPISGHTALYWYRQSLGQGLEFLIYFQGNSAPDKSGLPSDRFSAERTGGSVSTLTIQRTQQEDSAVYLCASSLAMLNTEAFFGQGTRLTVV.

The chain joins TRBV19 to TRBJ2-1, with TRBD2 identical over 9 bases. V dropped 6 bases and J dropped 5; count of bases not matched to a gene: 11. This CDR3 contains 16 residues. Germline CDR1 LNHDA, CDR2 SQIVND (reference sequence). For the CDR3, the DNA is TGTGCCAGTAGACGGCGGGAGGGCTTTGGGGACAATGAGCAGTTCTTC. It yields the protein CASRRREGFGDNEQFF.

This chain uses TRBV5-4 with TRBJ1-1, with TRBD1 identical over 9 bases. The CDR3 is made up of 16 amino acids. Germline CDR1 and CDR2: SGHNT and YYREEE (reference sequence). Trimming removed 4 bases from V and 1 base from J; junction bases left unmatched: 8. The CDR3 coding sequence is TGTGCCAGCAGCCGCGATGGGACAGGGCGGAACACTGAAGCTTTCTTT. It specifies CASSRDGTGRNTEAFF.

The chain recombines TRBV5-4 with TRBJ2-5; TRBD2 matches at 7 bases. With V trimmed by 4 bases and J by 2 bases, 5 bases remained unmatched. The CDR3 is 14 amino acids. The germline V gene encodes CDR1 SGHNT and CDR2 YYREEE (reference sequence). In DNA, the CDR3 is TGTGCCAGCAGCGGGAGGGCCGGGCAAGAGACCCAGTACTTC. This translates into CASSGRAGQETQYF.

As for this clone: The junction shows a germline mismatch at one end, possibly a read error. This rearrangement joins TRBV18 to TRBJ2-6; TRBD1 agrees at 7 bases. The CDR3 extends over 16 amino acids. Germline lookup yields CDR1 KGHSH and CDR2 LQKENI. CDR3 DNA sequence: TGTGCCAGCTTACCAGACTTGGGACAGAGGCTCAACGTCCTGACTTTC. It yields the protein CASLPDLGQRLNVLTF. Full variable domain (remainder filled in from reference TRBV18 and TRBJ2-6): NAGVMQNPRHLVRRRGQEARLRCSPMKGHSHVYWYRQLPEEGLKFMVYLQKENIIDESGMPKERFSAEFPKEGPSILRIQQVVRGDSAAYFCASLPDLGQRLNVLTFGAGSRLTVL.

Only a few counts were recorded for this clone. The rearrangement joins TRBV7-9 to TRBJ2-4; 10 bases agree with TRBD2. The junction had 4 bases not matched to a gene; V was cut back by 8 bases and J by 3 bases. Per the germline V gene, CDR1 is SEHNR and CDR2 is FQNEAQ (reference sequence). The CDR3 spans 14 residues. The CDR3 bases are TGTGCCAGCCAGCGGGAGGGCCTCAAAAACATTCAGTACTTC. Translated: CASQREGLKNIQYF.

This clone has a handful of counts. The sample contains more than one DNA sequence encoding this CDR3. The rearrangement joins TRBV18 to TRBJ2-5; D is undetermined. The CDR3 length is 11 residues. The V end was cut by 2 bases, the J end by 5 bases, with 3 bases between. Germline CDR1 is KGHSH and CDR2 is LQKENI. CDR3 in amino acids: CASSPLETQYF. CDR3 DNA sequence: TGTGCCAGCTCACCATTGGAGACCCAGTACTTC.

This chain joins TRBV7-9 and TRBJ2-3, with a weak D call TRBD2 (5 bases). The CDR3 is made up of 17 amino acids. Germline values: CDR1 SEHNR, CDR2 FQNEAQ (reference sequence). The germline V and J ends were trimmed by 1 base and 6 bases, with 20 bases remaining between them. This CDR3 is CASSLGWLAGRVDTQYF. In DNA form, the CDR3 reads TGTGCCAGCAGCTTAGGTTGGCTAGCAGGCCGGGTGGATACGCAGTATTTT.

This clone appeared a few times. The CDR3 DNA reads as TGTGCCAGCACCGCCGGTTTACCGAACACCGGGGAGCTGTTTTTT. This translates into CASTAGLPNTGELFF. The V gene is TRBV7-2, the J gene TRBJ2-2; D not resolved. V lost 7 bases to trimming and J lost 0 bases, with 12 bases between them. The V gene's germline CDR1 is SGHTA and CDR2 FQGNSA. This CDR3 spans 15 amino acids.

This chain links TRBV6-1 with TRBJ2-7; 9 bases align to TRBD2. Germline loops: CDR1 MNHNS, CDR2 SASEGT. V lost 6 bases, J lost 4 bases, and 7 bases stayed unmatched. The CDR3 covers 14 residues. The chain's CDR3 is CASSIRLAEYEQYF. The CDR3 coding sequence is TGTGCCAGCAGCATCAGACTAGCGGAGTACGAGCAGTACTTC.